This T cell receptor (beta chain) was recovered during a study of shared clonotypes between healthy human individuals. On the study more broadly: Per donor, three plates held CD4 naive cells, three held CD4 memory, two held CD8 naive and one held CD8 memory.

Notes on this clone: What it binds is not known. The same CDR3 is also encoded by other DNA sequences in this sample.

Data came from immunoSEQ multiplex PCR; TCRdb stores just in-frame clones and leaves some out. The sample records some 1.5 million clones, around 95% being singletons. Study-wide findings and caveats: Relative to their counterparts shared across all four donors, non-shared clonotypes exhibited diminished generation probabilities.

V lost 4 bases, J lost 0 bases, and 9 bases lay in between. Germline V gives CDR1 SGHRS, CDR2 YFSETQ. The CDR3 spans 14 residues. V and J are TRBV5-1 and TRBJ2-3; D remains ambiguous. This receptor was obtained from a man aged 25-45 years in good health. The sample comprised naive CD4+ T cells sorted from blood. Subset indicated: CD45RA+ positively selected. The DNA for the CDR3 is TGCGCCAGCAGCCCGGCCGGGAGCACAGATACGCAGTATTTT. Protein product: CASSPAGSTDTQYF.